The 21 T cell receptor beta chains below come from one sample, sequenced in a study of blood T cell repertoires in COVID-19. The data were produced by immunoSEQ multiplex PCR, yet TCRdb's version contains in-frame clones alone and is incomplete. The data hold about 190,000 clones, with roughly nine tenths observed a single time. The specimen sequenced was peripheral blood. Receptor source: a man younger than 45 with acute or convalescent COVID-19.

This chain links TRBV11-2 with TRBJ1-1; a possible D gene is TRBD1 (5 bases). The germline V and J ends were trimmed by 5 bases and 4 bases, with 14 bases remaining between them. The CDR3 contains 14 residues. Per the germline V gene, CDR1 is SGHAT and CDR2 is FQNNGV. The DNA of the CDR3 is TGTGCCAGCAGCGAAACGTCAGGGTCCACTGAAGCTTTCTTT. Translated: CASSETSGSTEAFF.

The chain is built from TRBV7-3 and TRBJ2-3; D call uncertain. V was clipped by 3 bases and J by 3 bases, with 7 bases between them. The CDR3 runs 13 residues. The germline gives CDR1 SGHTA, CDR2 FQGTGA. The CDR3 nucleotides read TGTGCCAGCAGCTTTATGTTAACAGATACGCAGTATTTT. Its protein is CASSFMLTDTQYF. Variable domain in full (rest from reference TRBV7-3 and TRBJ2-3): GAGVSQTPSNKVTEKGKYVELRCDPISGHTALYWYRQSLGQGPEFLIYFQGTGAADDSGLPNDRFFAVRPEGSVSTLKIQRTERGDSAVYLCASSFMLTDTQYFGPGTRLTVL.

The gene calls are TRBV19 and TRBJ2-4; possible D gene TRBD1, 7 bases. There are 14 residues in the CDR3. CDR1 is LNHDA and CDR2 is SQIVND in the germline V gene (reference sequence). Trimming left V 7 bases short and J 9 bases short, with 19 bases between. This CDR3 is CASNRQGGAGIQYF. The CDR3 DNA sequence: TGTGCCAGTAATCGCCAGGGGGGAGCCGGCATTCAGTACTTC.

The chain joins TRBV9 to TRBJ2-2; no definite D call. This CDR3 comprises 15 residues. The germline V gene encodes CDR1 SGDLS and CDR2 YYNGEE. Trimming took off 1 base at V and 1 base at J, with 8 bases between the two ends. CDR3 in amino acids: CASSVKSWNTGELFF. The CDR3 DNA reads TGTGCCAGCAGCGTAAAATCTTGGAACACCGGGGAGCTGTTTTTT.

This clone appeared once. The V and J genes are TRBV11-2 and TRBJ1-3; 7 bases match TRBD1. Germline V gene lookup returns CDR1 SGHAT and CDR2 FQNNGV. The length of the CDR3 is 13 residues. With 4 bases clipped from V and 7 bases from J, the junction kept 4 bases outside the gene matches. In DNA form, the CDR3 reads TGTGCCAGCAGCTCCTTACAGGGGAACACCATATATTTT. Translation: CASSSLQGNTIYF.

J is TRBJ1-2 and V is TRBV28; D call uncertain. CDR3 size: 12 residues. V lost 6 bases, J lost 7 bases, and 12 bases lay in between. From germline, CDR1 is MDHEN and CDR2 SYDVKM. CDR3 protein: CASRISTAGYTF. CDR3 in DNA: TGTGCCAGCAGGATCTCTACAGCTGGCTACACCTTC.

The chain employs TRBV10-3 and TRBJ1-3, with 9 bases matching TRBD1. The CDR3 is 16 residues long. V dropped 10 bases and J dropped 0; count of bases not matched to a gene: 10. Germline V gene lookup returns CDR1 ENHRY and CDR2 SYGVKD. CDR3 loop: CATRPGQGFSGNTIYF. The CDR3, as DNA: TGTGCCACTCGCCCGGGACAGGGCTTCTCTGGAAACACCATATATTTT.

CDR3: CASSQDLAGIEQFF. The CDR3 nucleotides read TGTGCCAGCAGCCAAGATTTAGCGGGGATCGAGCAGTTCTTC. This chain uses TRBV4-2 with TRBJ2-1; 8 bases fit TRBD2. V dropped 0 bases and J dropped 10; count of bases not matched to a gene: 5. From germline, CDR1 is LGHNA and CDR2 YNFKEQ. The CDR3 has 14 amino acids.

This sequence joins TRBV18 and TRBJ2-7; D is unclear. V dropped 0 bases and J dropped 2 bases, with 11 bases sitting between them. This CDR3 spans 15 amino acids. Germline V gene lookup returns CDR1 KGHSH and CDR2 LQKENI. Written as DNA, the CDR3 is TGTGCCAGCTCACCACCCGCTCCGGTTACCTACGAGCAGTACTTC. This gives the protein CASSPPAPVTYEQYF.

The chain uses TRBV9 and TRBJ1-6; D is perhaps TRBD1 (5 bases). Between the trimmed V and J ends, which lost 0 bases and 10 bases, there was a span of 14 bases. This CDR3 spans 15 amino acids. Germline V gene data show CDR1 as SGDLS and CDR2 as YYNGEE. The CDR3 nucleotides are TGTGCCAGCAGCGTAGATGGCAGGGAGGGATCACCCCTCCACTTT. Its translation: CASSVDGREGSPLHF. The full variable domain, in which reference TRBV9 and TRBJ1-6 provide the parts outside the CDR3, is DSGVTQTPKHLITATGQRVTLRCSPRSGDLSVYWYQQSLDQGLQFLIQYYNGEERAKGNILERFSAQQFPDLHSELNLSSLELGDSALYFCASSVDGREGSPLHFGNGTRLTVT.

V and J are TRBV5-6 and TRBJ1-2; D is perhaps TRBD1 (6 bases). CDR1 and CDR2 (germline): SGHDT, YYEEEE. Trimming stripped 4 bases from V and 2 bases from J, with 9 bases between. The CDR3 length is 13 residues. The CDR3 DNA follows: TGTGCCAGCAGCCCCGGACAGAACTATGGCTACACCTTC. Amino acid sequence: CASSPGQNYGYTF.

The chain's CDR3 is CASSLVAGALTDTQYF. DNA of the CDR3: TGTGCCAGCAGCTTAGTAGCGGGAGCTCTCACAGATACGCAGTATTTT. This chain uses TRBV11-1 with TRBJ2-3, with 9 bases matching TRBD2. Germline loops: CDR1 SGHAT, CDR2 FQDESV (reference sequence). J gave up 2 bases and V 1 base, and 4 bases lay outside the gene matches. The CDR3 sequence is 16 residues long.

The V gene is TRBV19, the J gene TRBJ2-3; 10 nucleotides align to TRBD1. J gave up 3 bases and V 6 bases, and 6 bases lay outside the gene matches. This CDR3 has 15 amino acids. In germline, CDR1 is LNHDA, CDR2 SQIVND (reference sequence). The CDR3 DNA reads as TGTGCCAGTAGCCTTAGACAGGGGGCAACAGATACGCAGTATTTT. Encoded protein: CASSLRQGATDTQYF. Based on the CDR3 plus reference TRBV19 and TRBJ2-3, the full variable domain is DGGITQSPKYLFRKEGQNVTLSCEQNLNHDAMYWYRQDPGQGLRLIYYSQIVNDFQKGDIAEGYSVSREKKESFPLTVTSAQKNPTAFYLCASSLRQGATDTQYFGPGTRLTVL.

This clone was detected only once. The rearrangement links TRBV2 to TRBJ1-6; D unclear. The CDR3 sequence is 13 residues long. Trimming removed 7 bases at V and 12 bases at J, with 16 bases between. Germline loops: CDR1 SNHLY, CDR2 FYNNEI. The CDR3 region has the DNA TGTGCCAGCAACATAATAAGTTCCCAACCCCTCCACTTT. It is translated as CASNIISSQPLHF. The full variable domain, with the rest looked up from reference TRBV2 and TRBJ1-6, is EPEVTQTPSHQVTQMGQEVILRCVPISNHLYFYWYRQILGQKVEFLVSFYNNEISEKSEIFDDQFSVERPDGSNFTLKIRSTKLEDSAMYFCASNIISSQPLHFGNGTRLTVT.

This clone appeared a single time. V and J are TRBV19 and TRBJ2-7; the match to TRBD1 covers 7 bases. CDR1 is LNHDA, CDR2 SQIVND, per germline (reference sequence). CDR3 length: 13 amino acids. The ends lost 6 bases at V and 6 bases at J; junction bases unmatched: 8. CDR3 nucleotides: TGTGCCAGTAGCGACAGGGAAGTGGGCGAGCAGTACTTC. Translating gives CASSDREVGEQYF.

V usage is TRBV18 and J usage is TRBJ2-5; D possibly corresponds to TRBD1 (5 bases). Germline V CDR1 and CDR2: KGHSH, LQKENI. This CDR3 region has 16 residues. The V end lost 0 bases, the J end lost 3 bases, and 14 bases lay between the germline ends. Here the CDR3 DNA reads TGTGCCAGCTCACCACCCTCCAGGGTTGGGGAAGAGACCCAGTACTTC. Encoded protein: CASSPPSRVGEETQYF.

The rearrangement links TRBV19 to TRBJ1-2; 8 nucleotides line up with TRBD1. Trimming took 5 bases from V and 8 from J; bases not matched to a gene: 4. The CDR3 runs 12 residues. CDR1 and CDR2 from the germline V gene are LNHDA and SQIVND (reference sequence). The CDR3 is CASSQGAGGYTF. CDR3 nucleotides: TGTGCCAGTAGTCAGGGGGCCGGGGGCTACACCTTC.

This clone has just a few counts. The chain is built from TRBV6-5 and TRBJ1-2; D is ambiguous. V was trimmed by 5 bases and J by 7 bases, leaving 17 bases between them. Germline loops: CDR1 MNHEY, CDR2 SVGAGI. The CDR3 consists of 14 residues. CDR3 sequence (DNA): TGTGCCAGCAGTCCCCGGGGTGGTGAGAGTGGCTACACCTTC. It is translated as CASSPRGGESGYTF.

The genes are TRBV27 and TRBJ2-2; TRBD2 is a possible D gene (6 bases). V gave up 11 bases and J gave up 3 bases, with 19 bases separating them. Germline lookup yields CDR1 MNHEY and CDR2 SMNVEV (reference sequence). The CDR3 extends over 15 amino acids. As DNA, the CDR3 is TGTGCCGCAAGCAGTGTGGGGGGTCACACCGGGGAGCTGTTTTTT. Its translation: CAASSVGGHTGELFF.

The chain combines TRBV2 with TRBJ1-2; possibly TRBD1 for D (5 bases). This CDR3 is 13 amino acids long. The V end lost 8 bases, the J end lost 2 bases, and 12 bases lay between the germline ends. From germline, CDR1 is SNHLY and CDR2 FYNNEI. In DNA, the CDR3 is TGTGCCAGCGGGGCAGGGCCAAACTATGGCTACACCTTC. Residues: CASGAGPNYGYTF.

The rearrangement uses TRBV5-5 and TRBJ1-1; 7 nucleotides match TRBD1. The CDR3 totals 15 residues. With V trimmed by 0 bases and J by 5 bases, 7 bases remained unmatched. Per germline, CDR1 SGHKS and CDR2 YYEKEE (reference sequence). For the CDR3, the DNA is TGTGCCAGCAGCTTGGATGAGGGGGCGGGAACTGAAGCTTTCTTT. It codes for CASSLDEGAGTEAFF.